Here is one T cell receptor beta chain with its context. Allocation to cohorts depended on clinical history reported by the participants. Two negative PCRs, clearance, or symptom resolution characterized the recovered Cohort 3 donors. Original processing methods: Amplifying reference gene primers gave estimates of nucleated cell counts. The repertoire was sequenced with immunoSEQ multiplex PCR; TCRdb's copy has only in-frame clones and lacks some. V and J calls and clone size come straight from that table; D and trimming were deduced from the DNA. The data show roughly 180,000 clones, 82% seen once. This specimen belongs to a study of blood T cell repertoires in COVID-19. Study background: From the United States, Italy and Spain came samples of acute and convalescent COVID-19.

The sample consisted of PBMCs or T cells enriched from blood (not recorded which). The sequence derives from a man aged 60 to 69 who had recovered from COVID-19.

CDR3 sequence (DNA): TGTGCCAGCAGCAAGACAGGCTCTGGGGCCAACGTCCTGACTTTC. Translation: CASSKTGSGANVLTF. The chain is built from TRBV14 and TRBJ2-6, with TRBD1 as a possible D gene (6 bases). CDR1 and CDR2 from the germline V gene are SGHDN and FVKESK. Trimming shortened V by 5 bases and J by 0 bases, and 8 bases separated the two germline ends. The CDR3 has 15 amino acids.